This note documents a single T cell receptor (beta chain) sequence. What it recognizes is unknown. Cells sorted by CD45RO/CCR7/CD25/CD127/CD95/CD27 comprised CD4+ naive, central memory, regulatory and stem cell-like memory cells. J lost 4 bases, V lost 4 bases, and 13 bases had no gene match. This CDR3 is built from 16 residues. CDR1 is SGHDT and CDR2 is YYEEEE in the germline V gene. The data were obtained in a study of beta chain features in type 1 diabetes. Study summary: Age and gender were similar between patients and healthy donors, as were cell yields. Overall study results and limits: Compared with healthy donors, patients appeared to share more similar naive, central memory and regulatory TCRB repertoires.

Sequencing targeted expressed TCRB transcripts, as all isolated RNA had been reverse transcribed. The method was immunoSEQ multiplex PCR; TCRdb's version includes in-frame clones alone and lacks a portion of them. In the table there are 300,000 to 350,000 clones, 7.5% to 9% of which are singletons. Sequencing used central memory CD4+ T cells from blood. This sequence originates from a woman younger than 35 in good health. The V gene is TRBV5-6, the J gene TRBJ1-1, with 7 bases aligning to TRBD1. This chain's CDR3 is CASSQGQWRQTTEAFF. The DNA of the CDR3 is TGTGCCAGCAGCCAGGGACAGTGGAGGCAGACCACTGAAGCTTTCTTT.